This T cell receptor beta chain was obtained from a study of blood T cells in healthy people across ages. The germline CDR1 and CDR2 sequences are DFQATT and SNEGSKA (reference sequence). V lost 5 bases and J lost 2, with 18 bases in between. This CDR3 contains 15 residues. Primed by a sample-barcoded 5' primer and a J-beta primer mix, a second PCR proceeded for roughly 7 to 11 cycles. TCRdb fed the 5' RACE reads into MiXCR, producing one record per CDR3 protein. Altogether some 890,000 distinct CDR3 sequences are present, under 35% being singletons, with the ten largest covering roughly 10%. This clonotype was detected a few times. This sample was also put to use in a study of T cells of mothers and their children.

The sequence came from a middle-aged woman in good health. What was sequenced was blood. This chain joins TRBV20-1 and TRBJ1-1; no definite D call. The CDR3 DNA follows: TGCAGTGCTCGAGCTACAGCAGCGGGAAACACTGAAGCTTTCTTT. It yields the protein CSARATAAGNTEAFF.